This T cell receptor (beta chain) was captured in a study of Ad26.COV2.S vaccination and SARS-CoV-2 variants. For the study at large: Intramuscular Ad26.COV2.S at 5x10^10 or 1x10^11 viral particles.

Looked up from germline, CDR1 is SGHRS and CDR2 is YFSETQ. This CDR3 is 15 amino acids long. Trimming removed 0 bases from V and 5 bases from J, with 13 bases in between. As for treatment: some 20 received Ad26.COV2.S at low or high dose, single or two shots; about 5 received placebo; per-sample allocation not given. Material that was analyzed had been drawn on day 63 after the first vaccine or placebo injection. In regard to this clone: Its specificity is unknown.

Measured with immunoSEQ multiplex PCR; TCRdb has only the in-frame clones, and not every one. The data contain hundreds of thousands of clones, 89% of them seen just once; the ten biggest clones take up around 1.4%. Study observations and caveats: Vaccine recipients showed a spike-specific TCR breadth that was higher than in placebo recipients. Possibly, TCR breadth and depth analyses underestimated total T cell responses. Considerable breadth of spike-specific CD8+ and CD4+ T cell responses has reportedly been documented following vaccination.

The rearrangement uses TRBV5-1 and TRBJ2-3; no reliable D call. This specimen was peripheral blood, taken in a trial of Ad26.COV2.S vaccine versus placebo. This receptor was taken from a person between 18 and 60 years old who received the Ad26.COV2.S COVID-19 vaccine or a placebo. DNA of the CDR3: TGCGCCAGCAGCTTGGCTACTGTCCCCCAAGATACGCAGTATTTT. Residues: CASSLATVPQDTQYF.